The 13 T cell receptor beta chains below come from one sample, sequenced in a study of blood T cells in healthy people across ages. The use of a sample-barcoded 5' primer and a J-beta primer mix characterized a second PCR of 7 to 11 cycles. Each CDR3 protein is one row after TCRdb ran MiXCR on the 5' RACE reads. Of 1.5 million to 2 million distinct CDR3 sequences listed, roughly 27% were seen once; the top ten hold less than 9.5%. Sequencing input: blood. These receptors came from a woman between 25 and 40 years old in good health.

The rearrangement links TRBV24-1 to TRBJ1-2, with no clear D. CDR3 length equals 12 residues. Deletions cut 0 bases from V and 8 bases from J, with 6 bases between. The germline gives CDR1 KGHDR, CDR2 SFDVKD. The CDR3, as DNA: TGTGCCACCAGTGATTTGAAGGAGGGCTACACCTTC. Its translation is CATSDLKEGYTF.

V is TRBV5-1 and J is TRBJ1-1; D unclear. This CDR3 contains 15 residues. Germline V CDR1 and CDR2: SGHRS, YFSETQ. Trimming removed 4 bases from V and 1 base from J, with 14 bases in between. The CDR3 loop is CASSPREQPNTEAFF. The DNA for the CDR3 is TGCGCCAGCAGCCCTCGCGAACAGCCGAACACTGAAGCTTTCTTT.

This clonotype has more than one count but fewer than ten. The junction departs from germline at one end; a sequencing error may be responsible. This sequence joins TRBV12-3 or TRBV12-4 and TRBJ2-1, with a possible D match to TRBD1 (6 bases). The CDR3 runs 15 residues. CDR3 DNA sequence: TGTGCCAGCACTTTATGGGGAACAGGGTACAATGAGCAGTTCTTC. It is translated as CASTLWGTGYNEQFF.

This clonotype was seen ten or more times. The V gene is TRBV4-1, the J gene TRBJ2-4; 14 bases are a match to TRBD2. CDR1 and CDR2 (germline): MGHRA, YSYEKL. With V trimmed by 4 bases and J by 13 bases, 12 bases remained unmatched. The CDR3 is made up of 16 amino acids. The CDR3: CASSRQTGLAGGEQYF. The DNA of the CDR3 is TGCGCCAGCAGCCGACAAACTGGACTAGCGGGGGGAGAGCAGTACTTC.

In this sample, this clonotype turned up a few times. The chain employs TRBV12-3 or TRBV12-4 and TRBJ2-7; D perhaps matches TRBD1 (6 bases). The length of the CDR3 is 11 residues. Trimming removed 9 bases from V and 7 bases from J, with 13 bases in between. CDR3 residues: CASTSQGEQYF. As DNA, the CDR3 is TGTGCCAGTACCTCGCAGGGGGAGCAGTACTTC.

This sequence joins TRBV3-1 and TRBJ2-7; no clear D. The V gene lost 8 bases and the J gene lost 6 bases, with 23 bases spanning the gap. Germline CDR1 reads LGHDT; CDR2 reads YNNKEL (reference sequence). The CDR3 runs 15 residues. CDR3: CASGRLRRGRGEQYF. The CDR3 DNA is TGTGCCAGCGGCCGCTTGAGGAGAGGCCGCGGCGAGCAGTACTTC.

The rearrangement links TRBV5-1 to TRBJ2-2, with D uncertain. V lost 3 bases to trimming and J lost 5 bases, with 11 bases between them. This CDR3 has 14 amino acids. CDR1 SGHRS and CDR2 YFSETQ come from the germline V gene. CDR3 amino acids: CASSWLPGTGELFF. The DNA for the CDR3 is TGCGCCAGCAGCTGGTTGCCCGGAACCGGGGAGCTGTTTTTT. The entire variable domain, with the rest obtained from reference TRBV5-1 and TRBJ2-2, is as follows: KAGVTQTPRYLIKTRGQQVTLSCSPISGHRSVSWYQQTPGQGLQFLFEYFSETQRNKGNFPGRFSGRQFSNSRSEMNVSTLELGDSALYLCASSWLPGTGELFFGEGSRLTVL.

CDR3 bases: TGTGCCTGGAGTGTACTAGCCCGCCCAGATACGCAGTATTTT. Its protein is CAWSVLARPDTQYF. The chain carries TRBV30 and TRBJ2-3, with a tentative D call TRBD2 (6 bases). The V gene lost 0 bases and the J gene lost 4 bases, with 11 bases spanning the gap. Germline CDR1 is GTSNPN and CDR2 is SVGIG (reference sequence). CDR3 length: 14 residues.

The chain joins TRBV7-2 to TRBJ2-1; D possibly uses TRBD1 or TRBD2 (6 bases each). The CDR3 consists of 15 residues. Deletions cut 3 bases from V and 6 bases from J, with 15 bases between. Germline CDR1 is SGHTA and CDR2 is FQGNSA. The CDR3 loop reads CASSLTGGLVNEQFF. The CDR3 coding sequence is TGTGCCAGCAGCTTGACCGGGGGCCTCGTCAATGAGCAGTTCTTC.

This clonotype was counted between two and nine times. The CDR3 DNA reads as TGTGCCAGCAGCCCCCGGCGGACTAACAATGAGCAGTTCTTC. It specifies CASSPRRTNNEQFF. The rearrangement uses TRBV11-2 and TRBJ2-1; TRBD2 might be the D (6 bases). CDR1 SGHAT and CDR2 FQNNGV come from the germline V gene. This CDR3 spans 14 amino acids. V was trimmed by 5 bases and J by 5 bases, leaving 13 bases between them.

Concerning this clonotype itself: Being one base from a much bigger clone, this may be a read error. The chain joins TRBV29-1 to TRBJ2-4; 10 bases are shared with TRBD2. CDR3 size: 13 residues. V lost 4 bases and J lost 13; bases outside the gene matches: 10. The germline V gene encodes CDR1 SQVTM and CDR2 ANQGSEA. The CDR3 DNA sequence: TGCAGCGTTGCTAGCGGGAGCCTATATGAGCAGTACTTC. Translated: CSVASGSLYEQYF.

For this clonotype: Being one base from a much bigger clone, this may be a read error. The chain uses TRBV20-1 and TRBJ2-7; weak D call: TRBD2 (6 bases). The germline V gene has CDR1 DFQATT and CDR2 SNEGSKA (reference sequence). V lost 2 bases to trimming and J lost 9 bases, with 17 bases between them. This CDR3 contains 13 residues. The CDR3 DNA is TGCAGTGCTAGACGACTAGACGACAAGGGGCAGTACTTC. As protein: CSARRLDDKGQYF.

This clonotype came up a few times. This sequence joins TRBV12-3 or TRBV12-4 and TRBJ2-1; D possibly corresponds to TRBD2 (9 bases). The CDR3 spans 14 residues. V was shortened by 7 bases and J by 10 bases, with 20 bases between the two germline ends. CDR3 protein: CASNLAGQDREQFF. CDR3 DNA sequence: TGTGCCAGCAACCTAGCGGGACAGGATCGCGAGCAGTTCTTC.